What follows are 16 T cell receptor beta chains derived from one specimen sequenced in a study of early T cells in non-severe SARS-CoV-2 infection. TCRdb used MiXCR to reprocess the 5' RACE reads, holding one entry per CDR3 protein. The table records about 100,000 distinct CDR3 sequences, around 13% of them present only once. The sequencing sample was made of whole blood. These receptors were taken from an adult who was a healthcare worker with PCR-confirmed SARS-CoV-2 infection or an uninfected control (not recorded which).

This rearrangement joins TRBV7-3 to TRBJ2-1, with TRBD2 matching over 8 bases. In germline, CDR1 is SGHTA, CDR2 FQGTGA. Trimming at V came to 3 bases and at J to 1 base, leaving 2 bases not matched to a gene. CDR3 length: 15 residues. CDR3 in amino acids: CASSFTGGSYNEQFF. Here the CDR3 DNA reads TGTGCCAGCAGCTTTACGGGAGGGTCCTACAATGAGCAGTTCTTC.

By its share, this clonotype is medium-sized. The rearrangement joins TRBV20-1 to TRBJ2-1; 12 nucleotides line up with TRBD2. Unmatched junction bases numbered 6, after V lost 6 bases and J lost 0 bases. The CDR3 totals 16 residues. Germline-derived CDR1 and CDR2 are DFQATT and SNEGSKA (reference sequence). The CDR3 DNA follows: TGCAGTGCGCCTAGCGGGAGGGGGTTCTCCTACAATGAGCAGTTCTTC. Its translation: CSAPSGRGFSYNEQFF.

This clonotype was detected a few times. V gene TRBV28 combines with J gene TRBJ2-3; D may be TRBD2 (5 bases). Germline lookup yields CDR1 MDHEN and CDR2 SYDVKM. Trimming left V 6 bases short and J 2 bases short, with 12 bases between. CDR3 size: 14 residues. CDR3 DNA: TGTGCCAGCAGAAGGAGGAAGACCACAGATACGCAGTATTTT. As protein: CASRRRKTTDTQYF. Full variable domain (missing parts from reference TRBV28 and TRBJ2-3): DVKVTQSSRYLVKRTGEKVFLECVQDMDHENMFWYRQDPGLGLRLIYFSYDVKMKEKGDIPEGYSVSREKKERFSLILESASTNQTSMYLCASRRRKTTDTQYFGPGTRLTVL.

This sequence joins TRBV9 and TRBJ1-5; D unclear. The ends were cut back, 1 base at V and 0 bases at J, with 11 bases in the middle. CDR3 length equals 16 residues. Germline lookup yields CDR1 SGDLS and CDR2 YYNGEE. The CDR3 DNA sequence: TGTGCCAGCAGCGTAACCCCTGACCCTAGCAATCAGCCCCAGCATTTT. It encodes CASSVTPDPSNQPQHF.

The CDR3 reads CASSFDLSQHF. The CDR3 nucleotides are TGTGCCAGCAGTTTTGATTTGTCCCAGCATTTT. The chain uses TRBV2 and TRBJ1-5; no clear D gene. The CDR3 totals 11 residues. Trimming removed 5 bases at V and 11 bases at J, with 10 bases between. Germline-derived CDR1 and CDR2 are SNHLY and FYNNEI.

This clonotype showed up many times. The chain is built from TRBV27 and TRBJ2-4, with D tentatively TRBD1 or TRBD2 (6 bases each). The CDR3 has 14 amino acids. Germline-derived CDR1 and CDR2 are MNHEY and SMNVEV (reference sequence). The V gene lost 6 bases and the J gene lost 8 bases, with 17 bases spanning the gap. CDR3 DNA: TGTGCCAGCAGGGGGGGCCAGATAAGCGACATTCAGTACTTC. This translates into CASRGGQISDIQYF.

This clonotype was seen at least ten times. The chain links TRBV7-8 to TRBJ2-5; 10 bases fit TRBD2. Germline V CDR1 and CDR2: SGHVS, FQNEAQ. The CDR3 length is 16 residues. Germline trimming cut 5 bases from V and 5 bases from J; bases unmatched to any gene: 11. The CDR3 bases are TGTGCCAGCAGCATACACAAACTAGCGGGAAAGGAGACCCAGTACTTC. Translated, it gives CASSIHKLAGKETQYF. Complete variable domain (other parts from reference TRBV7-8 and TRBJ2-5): GAGVSQSPRYKVAKRGQDVALRCDPISGHVSLFWYQQALGQGPEFLTYFQNEAQLDKSGLPSDRFFAERPEGSVSTLKIQRTQQEDSAVYLCASSIHKLAGKETQYFGPGTRLLVL.

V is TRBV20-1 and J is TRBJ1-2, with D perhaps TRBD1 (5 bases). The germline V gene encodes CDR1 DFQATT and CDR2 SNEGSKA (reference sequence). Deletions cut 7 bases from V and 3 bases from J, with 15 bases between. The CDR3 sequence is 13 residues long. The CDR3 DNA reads TGCAGTGGAGGTGGTGGAGGGGACTATGGCTACACCTTC. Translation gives CSGGGGGDYGYTF.

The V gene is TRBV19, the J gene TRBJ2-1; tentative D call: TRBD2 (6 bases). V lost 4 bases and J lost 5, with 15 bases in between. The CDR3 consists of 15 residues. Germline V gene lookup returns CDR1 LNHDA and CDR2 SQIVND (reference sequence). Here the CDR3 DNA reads TGTGCCAGTAGTAGGAAACTAGCTGATGACAATGAGCAGTTCTTC. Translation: CASSRKLADDNEQFF.

CDR3 in DNA: TGTGCCAGCAGCCCCGCCCACGCAGCAGGGGGCGAGCAGTACTTC. Amino acid sequence: CASSPAHAAGGEQYF. The chain uses TRBV7-3 and TRBJ2-7; 7 bases map to TRBD1. The germline gives CDR1 SGHTA, CDR2 FQGTGA. V lost 5 bases to trimming and J lost 6 bases; unmatched junction nucleotides: 13. The CDR3 runs 15 residues.

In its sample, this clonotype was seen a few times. CDR3 bases: TGCGCCAGCAGCTTGCGCCCTAGCGAGACCCAGTACTTC. Amino acid sequence: CASSLRPSETQYF. The rearrangement uses TRBV5-1 and TRBJ2-5; perhaps TRBD2 as D (5 bases). This CDR3 comprises 13 residues. The germline CDR1 and CDR2 sequences are SGHRS and YFSETQ. Trimming cost V 1 base and J 5 bases, with 9 bases left between them.

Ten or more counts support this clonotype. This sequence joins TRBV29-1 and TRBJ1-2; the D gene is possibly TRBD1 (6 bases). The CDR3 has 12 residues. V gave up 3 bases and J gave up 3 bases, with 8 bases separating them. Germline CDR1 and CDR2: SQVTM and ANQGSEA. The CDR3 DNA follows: TGCAGCGTTGACCCAGGGGACTATGGCTACACCTTC. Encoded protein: CSVDPGDYGYTF.

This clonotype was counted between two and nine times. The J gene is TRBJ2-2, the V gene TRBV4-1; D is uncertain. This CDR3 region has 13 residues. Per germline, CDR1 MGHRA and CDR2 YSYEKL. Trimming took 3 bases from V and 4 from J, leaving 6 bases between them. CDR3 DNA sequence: TGCGCCAGCAGCCAGCCCGGCACCGGGGAGCTGTTTTTT. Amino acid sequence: CASSQPGTGELFF.

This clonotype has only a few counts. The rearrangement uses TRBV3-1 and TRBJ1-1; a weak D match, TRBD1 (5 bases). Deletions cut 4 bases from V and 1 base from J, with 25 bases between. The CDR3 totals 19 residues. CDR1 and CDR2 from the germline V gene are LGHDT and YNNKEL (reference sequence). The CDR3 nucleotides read TGTGCCAGCAGCCCTACATACTTTCGGGACCCAAAGGGGAACACTGAAGCTTTCTTT. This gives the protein CASSPTYFRDPKGNTEAFF.

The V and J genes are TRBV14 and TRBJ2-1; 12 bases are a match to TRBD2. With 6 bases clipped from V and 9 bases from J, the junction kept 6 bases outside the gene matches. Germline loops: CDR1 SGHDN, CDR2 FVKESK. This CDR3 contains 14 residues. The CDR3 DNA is TGTGCCAGCAGTCTAGCGGGAGGGCGGGGTGAGCAGTTCTTC. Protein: CASSLAGGRGEQFF.

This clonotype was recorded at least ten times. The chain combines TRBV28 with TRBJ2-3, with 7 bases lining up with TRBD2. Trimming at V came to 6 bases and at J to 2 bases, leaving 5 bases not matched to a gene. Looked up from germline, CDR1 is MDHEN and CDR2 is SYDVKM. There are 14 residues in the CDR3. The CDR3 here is CASSTAGTTDTQYF. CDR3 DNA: TGTGCCAGCAGCACAGCGGGAACCACAGATACGCAGTATTTT.